Presented here are 14 T cell receptor beta chains from one specimen sequenced in a study of T cells in Graves' hyperthyroidism and ophthalmopathy. Amplification targeted TCR beta CDR3 regions from RNA transcripts. With the HTBI primer set, the TCR CDR3 went through a first round of RT-PCR. TCRdb redid the calling of the multiplex PCR reads with MiXCR, one entry per CDR3 protein. In the table there are roughly 570,000 distinct CDR3 sequences, approximately 44% of which are singletons. Sequenced input: peripheral blood or thyroid tissue (not recorded which). The receptor set was obtained from a woman aged 18 to 35 with Graves' hyperthyroidism.

There are many counts of this clonotype. The chain has TRBV10-3 and TRBJ2-7; the D is unclear. The germline V and J ends were trimmed by 0 bases and 1 base, with 7 bases remaining between them. CDR1 is ENHRY and CDR2 is SYGVKD in the germline V gene. The CDR3 loop spans 14 amino acids. CDR3 DNA: TGTGCCATCAGTGAGTCGACTGGGTCCTACGAGCAGTACTTC. This gives the protein CAISESTGSYEQYF.

The J gene is TRBJ2-5, the V gene TRBV24-1; possibly TRBD1 for D (6 bases). The CDR3 covers 14 residues. Germline V lookup: CDR1 KGHDR, CDR2 SFDVKD. The CDR3 DNA reads as TGTGCTCACAGGGCGGGTTGGTACCAAGAGACCCAGTACTTC. Its translation is CAHRAGWYQETQYF.

This clonotype was seen a few times. The rearrangement links TRBV2 to TRBJ2-5, with unresolved D. Germline assignment: CDR1 SNHLY and CDR2 FYNNEI. The CDR3 contains 13 residues. The germline V and J ends were trimmed by 6 bases and 3 bases, with 11 bases remaining between them. The CDR3 spells CASSLGSKETQYF. The CDR3 DNA sequence: TGTGCCAGCAGCTTGGGGTCCAAAGAGACCCAGTACTTC.

The chain employs TRBV20-1 and TRBJ2-7, with 9 nucleotides matching TRBD1. Germline V gives CDR1 DFQATT, CDR2 SNEGSKA (reference sequence). V gave up 3 bases and J gave up 9 bases; unmatched junction bases: 9. The length of the CDR3 is 13 residues. CDR3 protein: CSASGRSDRGQYF. DNA for the CDR3: TGCAGTGCTAGTGGCCGATCGGACAGGGGGCAGTACTTC.

This clonotype showed up just a few times. The chain's CDR3 is CASGTGGTDTQYF. CDR3 nucleotide sequence: TGTGCCAGCGGGACAGGAGGAACAGATACGCAGTATTTT. The V call is TRBV12-3 or TRBV12-4, the J call TRBJ2-3; 8 positions agree with TRBD1. V lost 8 bases to trimming and J lost 3 bases; unmatched junction nucleotides: 4. The CDR3 consists of 13 residues.

Ten or more counts support this clonotype. V is TRBV6-5 and J is TRBJ2-2, with unresolved D. This CDR3 has 14 residues. V shed 6 bases and J shed 1 base, with 9 bases lying between them. The germline V gene encodes CDR1 MNHEY and CDR2 SVGAGI. Here the CDR3 DNA reads TGTGCCAGCAGGCCCGGCCTGAACACCGGGGAGCTGTTTTTT. Translated, it gives CASRPGLNTGELFF.

V usage is TRBV29-1 and J usage is TRBJ2-7, with 11 nucleotides matching TRBD2. TRBJ2-1 matches the DNA end more closely, so the J call is doubtful. The CDR3 consists of 17 residues. Germline assignment: CDR1 SQVTM and CDR2 ANQGSEA. Written as DNA, the CDR3 is TGCAGCGTTGCAGGGCATACTAGCGGGGGCGCCTACAATGAGCAGTTCTTC. This gives the protein CSVAGHTSGGAYNEQFF.

There are a few counts of this clonotype. V gene TRBV29-1 combines with J gene TRBJ1-1; 7 bases match TRBD1. Germline V gene data show CDR1 as SQVTM and CDR2 as ANQGSEA. J was trimmed by 0 bases and V by 4 bases; bases with no gene match: 8. This CDR3 contains 15 residues. In nucleotides, the CDR3 is TGCAGCGTTGGAGGTCGACAGGGTATGAACACTGAAGCTTTCTTT. Translating it yields CSVGGRQGMNTEAFF. Full variable domain (outside the CDR3, taken from reference TRBV29-1 and TRBJ1-1): SAVISQKPSRDICQRGTSLTIQCQVDSQVTMMFWYRQQPGQSLTLIATANQGSEATYESGFVIDKFPISRPNLTFSTLTVSNMSPEDSSIYLCSVGGRQGMNTEAFFGQGTRLTVV.

This clonotype was seen at least ten times. The genes are TRBV29-1 and TRBJ2-7; TRBD1 aligns across 9 bases. The V segment lost 5 bases and the J segment 5 bases; nucleotides outside the gene matches: 10. The CDR3 has 14 residues. Germline CDR1 is SQVTM and CDR2 is ANQGSEA. CDR3 sequence (DNA): TGCAGCGTTTTCAGGACAGGGGCTCTCCACGAGCAGTACTTC. Protein sequence: CSVFRTGALHEQYF.

Regarding this clonotype: A much larger clone lies one base from this, so it may be a read error. The chain joins TRBV7-6 to TRBJ1-4, with D possibly being TRBD1 (5 bases). The length of the CDR3 is 14 residues. In germline, CDR1 is SGHVS, CDR2 FNYEAQ. CDR3 DNA: TGTGCCAGCAGCTTAATTGTCGGGGGAGAAAACCTGTTTTTT. It is translated as CASSLIVGGENLFF. Full variable domain (outside the CDR3, taken from reference TRBV7-6 and TRBJ1-4): GAGVSQSPRYKVTKRGQDVALRCDPISGHVSLYWYRQALGQGPEFLTYFNYEAQQDKSGLPNDRFSAERPEGSISTLTIQRTEQRDSAMYRCASSLIVGGENLFFGSGTQLSVL.

This clonotype was observed at least ten times. V usage is TRBV29-1 and J usage is TRBJ2-7, with 8 bases matching TRBD1. V shed 6 bases, J shed 1 base, and the junction held 2 bases outside the gene matches. Germline V gene sequence: CDR1 SQVTM, CDR2 ANQGSEA. This CDR3 is built from 12 residues. CDR3 sequence: CSVTGESYEQYF. DNA of the CDR3: TGCAGCGTGACAGGGGAGTCCTACGAGCAGTACTTC.

This clonotype appeared many times. J is TRBJ2-3 and V is TRBV10-3; D is uncertain. The V end lost 3 bases, the J end lost 5 bases, and 6 bases lay between the germline ends. The germline CDR1 and CDR2 sequences are ENHRY and SYGVKD. This CDR3 has 12 residues. Here the CDR3 DNA reads TGTGCCATCAGTGAAGGGATAGATACGCAGTATTTT. Translated: CAISEGIDTQYF.

As regards this clonotype: A much more abundant neighbour one base away suggests this may be a read error. The chain is built from TRBV6-5 and TRBJ2-5; D possibly corresponds to TRBD2 (5 bases). This CDR3 has 13 amino acids. Deletions cut 5 bases from V and 4 bases from J, with 11 bases between. Germline CDR1 MNHEY, CDR2 SVGAGI. The CDR3 spells CASSVSSPETQYF. In DNA, the CDR3 is TGTGCCAGCAGTGTATCTAGCCCAGAGACCCAGTACTTC.

This clonotype was detected ten times or more. The V and J genes are TRBV10-3 and TRBJ2-2; D not certain. Germline V gene lookup returns CDR1 ENHRY and CDR2 SYGVKD. V was clipped by 4 bases and J by 4 bases, with 7 bases between them. The CDR3 has 13 residues. The CDR3 reads CAISVERTGELFF. The DNA of the CDR3 is TGTGCCATCAGTGTGGAGCGCACCGGGGAGCTGTTTTTT.